This record concerns one T cell receptor (beta chain) sequence. What it binds is unknown. The data belong to a study of human T cells and chemical hapten exposure. Study-level information: Diphenylcyclopropenone doses were given weekly to the scalps of patients across the roughly 23-week study. Per-sample TCR yields varied mainly from small pooled library volume differences. Overall study results and limits: Sensitization with DPC brought no change to TCRs above 1 in 1000 in frequency.

TCRdb analysed the RACE reads with MiXCR anew, one entry per CDR3 protein. The table includes 75,000 to 90,000 distinct CDR3 sequences, 10% to 15% detected once. Per the germline V gene, CDR1 is MNHNS and CDR2 is SASEGT. The CDR3 covers 16 residues. Deletions cut 6 bases from V and 1 base from J, with 16 bases between. Documented time point: patch test 1, 2 weeks after DPC sensitization. Regarding treatment: therapeutic diphenylcyclopropenone sensitization with weekly scalp DPC. The chain employs TRBV6-1 and TRBJ1-5; a weak D match, TRBD1 (5 bases). The sequencing used whole blood, collected in connection with sensitization to the hapten diphenylcyclopropenone (DPC). This TCR derives from a woman in her sixties or seventies with alopecia areata. Some clones in this sample may be carry-over from other donors' samples. The CDR3, as DNA: TGTGCCAGCAGGGGGCTGGGATTAGCAAGCAATCAGCCCCAGCATTTT. Translation: CASRGLGLASNQPQHF.